The 32 T cell receptor beta chains below come from one sample, sequenced in a study of cytomegalovirus exposure and HLA in healthy donors. Researchers ran the PCR with 60 Vbeta and 13 Jbeta primers. Measured with immunoSEQ multiplex PCR; TCRdb has only the in-frame clones, and not every one. The data show around 94,000 clones, roughly three fifths seen once. Sample: PBMCs. These receptors all come from a human donor in good health.

The CDR3 coding sequence is TGTGCCAGCACAAAAAGCGGGAGGGCTTACAATGAGCAGTTCTTC. It is translated as CASTKSGRAYNEQFF. The chain joins TRBV6-1 to TRBJ2-1; 10 bases match TRBD2. The CDR3 loop spans 15 amino acids. CDR1 and CDR2 (germline): MNHNS, SASEGT. V lost 7 bases and J lost 4; bases outside the gene matches: 7.

Only a few counts were recorded for this clone. The chain combines TRBV5-1 with TRBJ2-7; the D is unclear. Germline V lookup: CDR1 SGHRS, CDR2 YFSETQ. V lost 0 bases, J lost 2 bases, and 9 bases lay in between. This CDR3 comprises 14 residues. The CDR3 loop reads CASSLDVSTYEQYF. CDR3 DNA: TGCGCCAGCAGCTTGGATGTAAGCACCTACGAGCAGTACTTC.

This clone was observed once. The V call is TRBV30, the J call TRBJ1-2; D is uncertain. The germline V and J ends were trimmed by 3 bases and 4 bases, with 12 bases remaining between them. The CDR3 covers 13 residues. Per germline, CDR1 GTSNPN and CDR2 SVGIG (reference sequence). The chain's CDR3 is CAWSFQQPYGYTF. Here the CDR3 DNA reads TGTGCCTGGAGCTTTCAACAACCCTATGGCTACACCTTC.

This clone was found once. The rearrangement uses TRBV15 and TRBJ2-1; D possibly corresponds to TRBD2 (6 bases). This CDR3 region has 15 residues. From germline, CDR1 is LNHNV and CDR2 YYDKDF (reference sequence). The V gene lost 1 base and the J gene lost 3 bases, with 10 bases spanning the gap. The CDR3 reads CATSRAGTYYNEQFF. DNA for the CDR3: TGTGCCACCAGCAGAGCCGGGACTTACTACAATGAGCAGTTCTTC. The whole variable domain, filled in from reference TRBV15 and TRBJ2-1, reads DAMVIQNPRYQVTQFGKPVTLSCSQTLNHNVMYWYQQKSSQAPKLLFHYYDKDFNNEADTPDNFQSRRPNTSFCFLDIRSPGLGDTAMYLCATSRAGTYYNEQFFGPGTRLTVL.

This clone was counted between two and nine times. The J gene is TRBJ2-1, the V gene TRBV4-1; 13 nucleotides align to TRBD2. Per germline, CDR1 MGHRA and CDR2 YSYEKL. The CDR3 covers 16 residues. V trimming: 0 bases; J trimming: 10 bases; junction bases outside the gene matches: 6. As DNA, the CDR3 is TGCGCCAGCAGCCAAGATGGACTAGCGGGAGTCGGAGAGCAGTTCTTC. Translation: CASSQDGLAGVGEQFF.

This clone has more than one count but fewer than ten. The genes are TRBV29-1 and TRBJ2-1; D is uncertain. CDR1 and CDR2 from the germline V gene are SQVTM and ANQGSEA. Deletions cut 7 bases from V and 0 bases from J, with 4 bases between. The CDR3 is 11 amino acids. As DNA, the CDR3 is TGCAGCGCGAGCTCCTACAATGAGCAGTTCTTC. It codes for CSASSYNEQFF.

The J gene is TRBJ1-4, the V gene TRBV27; D is undetermined. The germline V gene encodes CDR1 MNHEY and CDR2 SMNVEV (reference sequence). The germline V and J ends were trimmed by 9 bases and 6 bases, with 14 bases remaining between them. The length of the CDR3 is 13 residues. The CDR3 region is CARWAGTDEKLFF. The CDR3 DNA is TGTGCCAGGTGGGCTGGTACCGATGAAAAACTGTTTTTT.

The chain recombines TRBV5-1 with TRBJ2-1, with 16 bases identical to TRBD2. This CDR3 spans 17 amino acids. The trim removed 4 bases at V and 5 bases at J, leaving 6 bases unmatched. The germline V gene encodes CDR1 SGHRS and CDR2 YFSETQ. This chain's CDR3 is CASSVGLAGGQNNEQFF. The CDR3 DNA follows: TGCGCCAGCAGCGTGGGACTAGCGGGAGGGCAAAACAATGAGCAGTTCTTC. The whole variable domain, remainder taken from reference TRBV5-1 and TRBJ2-1, is KAGVTQTPRYLIKTRGQQVTLSCSPISGHRSVSWYQQTPGQGLQFLFEYFSETQRNKGNFPGRFSGRQFSNSRSEMNVSTLELGDSALYLCASSVGLAGGQNNEQFFGPGTRLTVL.

This chain uses TRBV14 with TRBJ2-5; 9 bases are shared with TRBD2. The CDR3 has 16 residues. V lost 5 bases and J lost 4; bases outside the gene matches: 11. The germline V gene has CDR1 SGHDN and CDR2 FVKESK. The DNA of the CDR3 is TGTGCCAGCAGCGACATAGCGGGAGCTCTCGGAGAGACCCAGTACTTC. Its translation is CASSDIAGALGETQYF.

V gene TRBV30 combines with J gene TRBJ2-3, with 13 bases fitting TRBD2. The CDR3 spans 19 residues. The germline gives CDR1 GTSNPN, CDR2 SVGIG (reference sequence). J gave up 3 bases and V 0 bases, and 12 bases lay outside the gene matches. CDR3 amino acids: CAWSVLRRTSGSKTDTQYF. DNA of the CDR3: TGTGCCTGGAGTGTACTGCGAAGGACTAGCGGGAGTAAGACAGATACGCAGTATTTT.

The rearrangement links TRBV7-2 to TRBJ2-3; tentative D call: TRBD1 (6 bases). CDR1 and CDR2 (germline): SGHTA, FQGNSA. The CDR3 is 15 residues long. V gave up 2 bases and J gave up 4 bases, with 13 bases separating them. The CDR3: CASSLPTGNSDTQYF. The CDR3 coding sequence is TGTGCCAGCAGCTTACCGACAGGAAATTCAGATACGCAGTATTTT.

V is TRBV6-5 and J is TRBJ2-1; D unresolved. CDR3 size: 16 residues. Trimming pared 0 bases from V and 0 bases from J, leaving 9 bases between. Germline-derived CDR1 and CDR2 are MNHEY and SVGAGI. CDR3: CASSYSNSLSYNEQFF. CDR3 nucleotides: TGTGCCAGCAGTTACTCAAACAGCCTCTCCTACAATGAGCAGTTCTTC.

The CDR3 region has the DNA TGTGCCAGCAGCCTTTCGGACAGGGACACGTTCTTC. Encoded protein: CASSLSDRDTFF. The rearrangement links TRBV7-9 to TRBJ2-1; 8 bases agree with TRBD1. This CDR3 contains 12 residues. The V gene's germline CDR1 is SEHNR and CDR2 FQNEAQ (reference sequence). The J segment lost 15 bases and the V segment lost 5 bases, leaving 9 bases of the junction unmatched.

This chain connects TRBV5-1 to TRBJ2-7; D unresolved. The V gene's germline CDR1 is SGHRS and CDR2 YFSETQ. CDR3 length: 14 residues. V lost 6 bases and J 0 bases, leaving 13 bases between the germline ends. CDR3 amino acids: CASMPPVSSYEQYF. The CDR3 nucleotides are TGCGCCAGCATGCCCCCAGTCAGCTCCTACGAGCAGTACTTC.

The chain recombines TRBV19 with TRBJ2-1; 8 bases line up with TRBD1. The germline V gene encodes CDR1 LNHDA and CDR2 SQIVND (reference sequence). Losses at the gene ends were 5 bases for V and 6 bases for J; bases not matched to a gene: 12. The CDR3 is 16 amino acids. CDR3 sequence: CASSPSTGASGNEQFF. DNA for the CDR3: TGTGCCAGTAGTCCATCGACAGGGGCGAGTGGCAATGAGCAGTTCTTC. Variable domain in full (rest from reference TRBV19 and TRBJ2-1): DGGITQSPKYLFRKEGQNVTLSCEQNLNHDAMYWYRQDPGQGLRLIYYSQIVNDFQKGDIAEGYSVSREKKESFPLTVTSAQKNPTAFYLCASSPSTGASGNEQFFGPGTRLTVL.

This clone was counted only a few times. The chain joins TRBV28 to TRBJ2-7, with a weak D call TRBD2 (5 bases). The germline V gene encodes CDR1 MDHEN and CDR2 SYDVKM. With 6 bases removed from V and 3 bases from J, the gap between germline ends came to 15 bases. This CDR3 is built from 14 residues. CDR3 sequence (DNA): TGTGCCAGCAGCCGCTTCGGGATGAGCTACGAGCAGTACTTC. Its protein product is CASSRFGMSYEQYF.

The chain is built from TRBV11-1 and TRBJ1-1; D perhaps matches TRBD1 (6 bases). CDR3 length equals 14 residues. Trimming left V 5 bases short and J 1 base short, with 11 bases between. Germline CDR1 SGHAT, CDR2 FQDESV (reference sequence). For the CDR3, the DNA is TGTGCCAGCAGCCCTCTACAGGGGAACACTGAAGCTTTCTTT. Its translation: CASSPLQGNTEAFF.

V usage is TRBV27 and J usage is TRBJ2-7, with TRBD2 identical over 7 bases. Germline V gene sequence: CDR1 MNHEY, CDR2 SMNVEV (reference sequence). Trimming removed 6 bases from V and 0 bases from J; junction bases left unmatched: 11. This CDR3 has 16 residues. In DNA form, the CDR3 reads TGTGCCAGCAGCTCACTTACGACTAGCTACTCCTACGAGCAGTACTTC. This translates into CASSSLTTSYSYEQYF.

The chain carries TRBV27 and TRBJ2-1, with D perhaps TRBD2 (5 bases). This CDR3 is built from 12 residues. The V end was cut by 5 bases, the J end by 8 bases, with 10 bases between. CDR1 and CDR2 from the germline V gene are MNHEY and SMNVEV (reference sequence). The CDR3 region is CASSHGVDEQFF. The CDR3 region has the DNA TGTGCCAGCAGTCACGGGGTGGATGAGCAGTTCTTC.

This clone has just one count. V and J are TRBV6-1 and TRBJ1-5; 7 bases align to TRBD1. Per germline, CDR1 MNHNS and CDR2 SASEGT. Unmatched junction bases numbered 5, after V lost 6 bases and J lost 6 bases. The length of the CDR3 is 13 residues. The CDR3 sequence: CASRPTGVQPQHF. CDR3 coding DNA: TGTGCCAGCAGGCCTACAGGGGTTCAGCCCCAGCATTTT.

This clone came up a few times. J is TRBJ2-1 and V is TRBV15; D possibly corresponds to TRBD1 (6 bases). The CDR3 has 17 residues. Looked up from germline, CDR1 is LNHNV and CDR2 is YYDKDF (reference sequence). The ends were cut back, 0 bases at V and 7 bases at J, with 19 bases in the middle. The CDR3 sequence: CATSRDQVRGSGNEQFF. In DNA form, the CDR3 reads TGTGCCACCAGCAGAGATCAGGTTAGGGGGAGTGGGAATGAGCAGTTCTTC.

The chain couples TRBV15 to TRBJ2-1, with D possibly TRBD1 on 5 matching bases. V lost 3 bases and J lost 9, with 21 bases in between. Germline V CDR1 and CDR2: LNHNV, YYDKDF (reference sequence). CDR3 size: 16 residues. The CDR3 DNA is TGTGCCACCAGCAGTGAACGGTTTGGGGCGTTGGGTGAGCAGTTCTTC. It encodes CATSSERFGALGEQFF.

This chain uses TRBV18 with TRBJ1-2, with D maybe TRBD1 (5 bases). CDR1 is KGHSH and CDR2 is LQKENI in the germline V gene. Trimming left V 2 bases short and J 4 bases short, with 11 bases between. CDR3 length equals 14 residues. In DNA form, the CDR3 reads TGTGCCAGCTCACCAGGAGGGACGGTCTATGGCTACACCTTC. It codes for CASSPGGTVYGYTF.

The chain combines TRBV4-1 with TRBJ1-1; 8 nucleotides align to TRBD1. There are 16 residues in the CDR3. The V gene end was trimmed by 6 bases and the J gene end by 5 bases; junction bases not matched to a gene: 14. Germline loops: CDR1 MGHRA, CDR2 YSYEKL. The CDR3 loop reads CASRPTPDRGWTEAFF. The CDR3 DNA sequence: TGCGCCAGCAGACCAACCCCAGACAGGGGATGGACTGAAGCTTTCTTT.

This clone has only a few counts. The chain is built from TRBV19 and TRBJ2-7, with D possibly being TRBD2 (5 bases). CDR1 and CDR2 from the germline V gene are LNHDA and SQIVND (reference sequence). The CDR3 sequence is 15 residues long. The V end lost 1 base, the J end lost 2 bases, and 12 bases lay between the germline ends. The CDR3 protein is CASSIALTGAYEQYF. The CDR3 DNA reads as TGTGCCAGTAGTATAGCCTTAACCGGGGCCTACGAGCAGTACTTC.

The chain links TRBV4-2 to TRBJ1-1; D may be TRBD1 (6 bases). The CDR3 has 15 amino acids. V was pared by 3 bases and J by 3 bases, with 14 bases between. Germline-derived CDR1 and CDR2 are LGHNA and YNFKEQ. The CDR3 DNA sequence: TGTGCCAGCAGCCAGGGGGCCGCTACGTACACTGAAGCTTTCTTT. Translation gives CASSQGAATYTEAFF.

Concerning this clone: One end of the junction fails to match germline, which may point to a read error. The chain couples TRBV2 to TRBJ2-2; tentatively, D is TRBD2 (6 bases). This CDR3 comprises 14 residues. Germline V lookup: CDR1 SNHLY, CDR2 FYNNEI. The chain's CDR3 is CASSRDSESGELSF. In DNA form, the CDR3 reads TGTGCCAGCAGTCGGGACTCTGAGTCCGGGGAGCTGTCTTTT.

This clone has only a few counts. CDR3 residues: CASSVIGSSGHNEQFF. In nucleotides, the CDR3 is TGTGCCAGCAGCGTAATCGGCTCCAGCGGGCACAATGAGCAGTTCTTC. The chain recombines TRBV9 with TRBJ2-1; a weak D match, TRBD2 (6 bases). This CDR3 region has 16 residues. Germline V gene lookup returns CDR1 SGDLS and CDR2 YYNGEE. Trimming pared 1 base from V and 5 bases from J, leaving 16 bases between.

The chain recombines TRBV5-1 with TRBJ2-1; TRBD1 might be the D (6 bases). The CDR3 is 16 amino acids. The germline CDR1 and CDR2 sequences are SGHRS and YFSETQ. The ends were cut back, 1 base at V and 3 bases at J, with 14 bases in the middle. CDR3 protein: CASSLSSDSDYNEQFF. The CDR3 nucleotides read TGCGCCAGCAGCTTGTCTTCGGACAGCGACTACAATGAGCAGTTCTTC.

The chain employs TRBV30 and TRBJ1-1; maybe TRBD1 (5 bases). With 4 bases removed from V and 7 bases from J, the gap between germline ends came to 13 bases. The V gene's germline CDR1 is GTSNPN and CDR2 SVGIG (reference sequence). The CDR3 has 12 residues. This chain's CDR3 is CAWTGATHEAFF. The CDR3 nucleotides read TGTGCCTGGACTGGGGCCACCCATGAAGCTTTCTTT.

Only one count was recorded for this clone. This rearrangement joins TRBV29-1 to TRBJ2-3; D ambiguous. The CDR3 consists of 14 residues. Germline V lookup: CDR1 SQVTM, CDR2 ANQGSEA. V dropped 6 bases and J dropped 4 bases, with 17 bases sitting between them. The CDR3 is CSVHLVEFADTQYF. The CDR3 bases are TGCAGCGTGCACCTGGTAGAGTTCGCAGATACGCAGTATTTT.

V is TRBV18 and J is TRBJ2-1; 10 positions match TRBD1. This CDR3 is built from 15 residues. Germline V gives CDR1 KGHSH, CDR2 LQKENI. The J segment lost 5 bases and the V segment lost 4 bases, leaving 5 bases of the junction unmatched. As DNA, the CDR3 is TGTGCCAGCTCACGACCGGGACAGGGGAACAATGAGCAGTTCTTC. Residues: CASSRPGQGNNEQFF.